The sequence of this T cell receptor beta chain was determined in a study of beta chain features in type 1 diabetes (dated by TCRdb to the late 2010s). General notes on the study: Patients and healthy donors did not differ in mean age, gender distribution, total cell number or subset yield. A total of over 95,000,000 sorted cells were examined across all samples, and RNA yield correlated strongly with the number of cells per subset. The study compared TCRB repertoires of sorted circulating CD4+ T cell subsets between recently diagnosed type 1 diabetes patients and matched healthy donors. Naive and central memory subsets were obtained from all 30 or so donors, but regulatory and stem cell-like memory subsets were isolated from only 8 patients and roughly eight healthy donors. Broad study findings and their caveats: Sequencing cDNA rather than genomic DNA could over-represent highly expressing activated cells, although activation and CD3 levels did not differ between groups. Shorter templates might be favored by PCR, yet because patient and control samples were amplified and corrected together, any such skew would affect both groups equally. At VDJ recombination sites, type 1 diabetes patients had fewer insertions and more deleted nucleotides, which implies abnormalities in thymic rearrangement. A moderate but significant shortening of TCRB CDR3 length was observed in type 1 diabetes patients in all four CD4+ subsets. Only small numbers of individuals were included in the HLA sub-analyses, which left unresolved whether HLA type had any influence on TCRB rearrangement. Naive, central memory and regulatory TCRB repertoires appeared to be more similar among patients than among healthy donors.

In regard to this clone: Its binding antigen is unknown. No base quality values were provided; no much bigger clone lies one nucleotide off. Other DNA sequences in this specimen translate into the identical CDR3.

A single peripheral blood draw of approximately 120 mL on average was collected from each donor into heparinised tubes. Using a panel that included CD45RO, CCR7, CD25, CD127, CD95 and CD27, naive, central memory, regulatory and stem cell-like memory CD4+ T cells were sorted on a BD FACSAria II. Every sorted population had a purity above 98%. PBMCs were separated immediately by Lymphoprep density gradient centrifugation and were stained directly, without being cultured. To minimize batch effects, samples were stained and sorted in pairs, one healthy donor with one patient per experiment. The entire isolated RNA was reverse transcribed using the High Capacity cDNA Reverse Transcription Kit, and thus expressed TCRB transcripts were sequenced. Naive, central memory and regulatory T cell samples underwent deep immunoSEQ sequencing, averaging around 4 million total reads per sample. Sorted cells were lysed in RLT buffer and RNA was extracted with DNase-treated RNeasy Micro or Mini kits, depending on cell number. To prevent cross-contamination, every cell subset was processed on its own, while patient and healthy donor samples were processed together. TCRB sequences were amplified from cDNA with the immunoSEQ multiplex PCR, producing 87-bp fragments spanning the CDR3 region. Amplicons were sequenced on the Illumina HiSeq platform. Regarding the original processing steps: Synthetic template baselines were used to correct PCR bias computationally, reads within Hamming distance 2 were collapsed, and singletons that could not be merged were discarded. By aligning reads against IMGT, V, D and J genes, CDR3 length, and insertions or deletions at six rearrangement sites were assigned. Within each subset, clonotype counts were normalized to the number of sorted cells before true diversity and Gini coefficients were calculated with the tcR R package. Repertoire sharing was quantified using the overlap coefficient calculated on TCRB nucleotide sequences. As a proxy for the pre-selection repertoire, out-of-frame TCRB sequences from naive cells were analyzed. TCRdb mirrors the immuneACCESS table, restricted to in-frame sequences. Some clones are absent from its copies; in checked studies, under half trace to an unresolved V gene, and the reason for the others is unknown. V and J calls and clone size are given by that table; D and trimming were obtained from the DNA. This sample has around 240,000 clones in its table, and about a sixth of those were observed once. The ten largest make up about 0.08% of the sample.

Specimen: naive CD4+ T cells from blood. The sample's cell subset or site label is to be understood as: true naive CD4+ T cells. The TCR sequence derives from a man younger than 45 with type 1 diabetes.

The encoded CDR3 is CASSLRDSNQPQHF. The DNA reads as follows: TGTGCCAGCAGCCTCCGGGATAGCAATCAGCCCCAGCATTTT. The V and J segments used are TRBV9 and TRBJ1-5, with no reliable assignment of the D segment. The CDR3 covers 14 residues, taking in both the cysteine and the phenylalanine. Of the read, only the CDR3 DNA is kept; its 42 bases are in frame from base 1. Reading the germline V gene gives CDR1 SGDLS and CDR2 YYNGEE. A distance of 8 bases separates the germline ends of V and J, which lose 4 bases and 0 bases respectively.